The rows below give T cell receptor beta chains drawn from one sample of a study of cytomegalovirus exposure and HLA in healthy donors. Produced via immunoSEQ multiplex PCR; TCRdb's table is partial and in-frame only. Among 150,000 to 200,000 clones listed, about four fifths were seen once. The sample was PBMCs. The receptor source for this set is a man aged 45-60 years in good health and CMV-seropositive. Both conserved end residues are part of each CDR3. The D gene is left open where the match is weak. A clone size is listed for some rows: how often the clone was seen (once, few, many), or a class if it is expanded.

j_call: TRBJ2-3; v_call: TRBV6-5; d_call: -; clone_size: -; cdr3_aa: CASTTHPGAIDTQYF; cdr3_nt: TGTGCCAGCACGACCCATCCAGGGGCAATAGATACGCAGTATTTT
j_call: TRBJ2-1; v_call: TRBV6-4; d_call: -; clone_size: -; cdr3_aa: CASSESHLRGYEQFF; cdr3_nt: TGTGCCAGCAGTGAATCCCACTTGAGAGGGTATGAGCAGTTCTTC
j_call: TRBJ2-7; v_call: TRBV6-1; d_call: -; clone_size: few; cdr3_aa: CASSDRGVSYEQYF; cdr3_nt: TGTGCCAGCAGTGACAGGGGAGTCTCCTACGAGCAGTACTTC
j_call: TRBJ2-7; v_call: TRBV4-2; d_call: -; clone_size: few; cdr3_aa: CASSQGASDYEQYF; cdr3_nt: TGTGCCAGCAGCCAAGGTGCTAGCGACTACGAGCAGTACTTC
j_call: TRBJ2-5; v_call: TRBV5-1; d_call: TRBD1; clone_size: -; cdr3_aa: CASSPDRGGETQYF; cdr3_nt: TGCGCCAGCAGCCCGGACAGGGGGGGAGAGACCCAGTACTTC
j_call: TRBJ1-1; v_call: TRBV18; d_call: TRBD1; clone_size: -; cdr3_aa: CASSPGQGLVEAFF; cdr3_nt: TGTGCCAGCTCACCGGGACAGGGGCTGGTTGAAGCTTTCTTT
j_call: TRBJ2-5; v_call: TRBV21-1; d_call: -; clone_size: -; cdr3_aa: CASYRDTQETQYF; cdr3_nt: TGTGCCAGCTACCGGGACACTCAAGAGACCCAGTACTTC
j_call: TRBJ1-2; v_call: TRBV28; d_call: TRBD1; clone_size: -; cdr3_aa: CASSSTGVRGYTF; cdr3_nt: TGTGCCAGCAGTTCCACAGGGGTAAGGGGCTACACCTTC
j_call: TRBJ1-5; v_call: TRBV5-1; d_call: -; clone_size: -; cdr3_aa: CASSLGYSSNQPQHF; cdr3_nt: TGCGCCAGCAGCTTGGGTTATAGCAGCAATCAGCCCCAGCATTTT
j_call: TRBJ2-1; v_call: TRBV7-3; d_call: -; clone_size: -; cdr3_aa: CASSLVAEAYNEQFF; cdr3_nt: TGTGCCAGCAGCTTAGTTGCGGAGGCCTACAATGAGCAGTTCTTC
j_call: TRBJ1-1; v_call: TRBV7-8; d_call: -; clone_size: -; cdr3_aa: CASSLVSGGARLNTEAFF; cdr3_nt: TGTGCCAGCAGCTTAGTCAGTGGAGGGGCCCGGTTGAACACTGAAGCTTTCTTT
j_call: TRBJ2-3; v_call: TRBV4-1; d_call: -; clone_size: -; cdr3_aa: CASSQYIARGIDTQYF; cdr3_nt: TGCGCCAGCAGCCAATACATAGCGCGGGGCATAGATACGCAGTATTTT
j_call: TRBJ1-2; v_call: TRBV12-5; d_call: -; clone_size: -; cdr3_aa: CASGWWQGGTYGYTF; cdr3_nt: TGTGCTAGTGGTTGGTGGCAGGGAGGGACGTATGGCTACACCTTC
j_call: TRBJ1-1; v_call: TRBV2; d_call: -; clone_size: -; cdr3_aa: CASSEGQFGSAEAFF; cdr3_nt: TGTGCCAGCAGTGAAGGACAGTTCGGAAGCGCTGAAGCTTTCTTT
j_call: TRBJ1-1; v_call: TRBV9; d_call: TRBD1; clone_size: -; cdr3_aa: CASSAGQGAAAFF; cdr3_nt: TGTGCCAGCAGCGCCGGACAGGGGGCGGCAGCTTTCTTT
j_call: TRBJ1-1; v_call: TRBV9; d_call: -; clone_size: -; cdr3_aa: CASSGQQGAFF; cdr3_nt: TGTGCCAGCAGTGGACAACAGGGAGCTTTCTTT
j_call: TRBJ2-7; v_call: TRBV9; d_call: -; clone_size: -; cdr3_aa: CASSPRQTPYEQYF; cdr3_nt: TGTGCCAGCAGCCCCCGACAGACCCCCTACGAGCAGTACTTC
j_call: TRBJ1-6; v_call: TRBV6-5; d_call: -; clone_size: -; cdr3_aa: CASSYRGGDSPLHF; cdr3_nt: TGTGCCAGCAGTTATCGAGGGGGGGATTCACCCCTCCACTTT